This entry is about one T cell receptor beta chain. The CDR3 has 16 amino acids. V lost 1 base and J lost 5, with 14 bases in between. Per the germline V gene, CDR1 is SGHTA and CDR2 is FQGNSA. Only healthy Caucasians were enrolled as donors. MiXCR was run by TCRdb on the 5' RACE reads, yielding one entry per CDR3 protein. The profile shows about 200,000 distinct CDR3 sequences, roughly 15% of them singletons. The data stem from a study of identical twins. Separately, the same data were catalogued under a study of T cells expressing NK-cell markers.

This clonotype was sampled from a woman aged 18-30 years in good health. This chain joins TRBV7-2 and TRBJ2-2; possibly TRBD1 or TRBD2 for D (5 bases each). The sequenced sample was CD8+ T cells sorted from blood. CDR3 sequence: CASSLVAGARTGELFF. In DNA, the CDR3 is TGTGCCAGCAGCTTAGTCGCCGGGGCGCGGACCGGGGAGCTGTTTTTT. Looking up the rest from reference TRBV7-2 and TRBJ2-2 gives the full variable domain: GAGVSQSPSNKVTEKGKDVELRCDPISGHTALYWYRQSLGQGLEFLIYFQGNSAPDKSGLPSDRFSAERTGGSVSTLTIQRTQQEDSAVYLCASSLVAGARTGELFFGEGSRLTVL.